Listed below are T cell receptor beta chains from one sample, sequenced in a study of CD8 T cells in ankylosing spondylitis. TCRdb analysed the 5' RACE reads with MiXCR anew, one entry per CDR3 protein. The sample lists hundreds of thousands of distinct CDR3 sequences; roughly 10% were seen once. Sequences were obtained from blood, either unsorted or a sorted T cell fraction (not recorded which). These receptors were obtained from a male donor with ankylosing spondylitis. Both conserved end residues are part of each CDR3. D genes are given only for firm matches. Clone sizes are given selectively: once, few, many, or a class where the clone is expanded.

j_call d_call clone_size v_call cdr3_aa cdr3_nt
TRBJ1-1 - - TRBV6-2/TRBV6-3 CASSIGEPTEAFF TGTGCCAGCAGTATAGGGGAGCCCACTGAAGCTTTCTTT
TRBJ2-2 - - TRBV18 CASSPPMGSGELFF TGTGCCAGCTCACCACCCATGGGGTCCGGGGAGCTGTTTTTT
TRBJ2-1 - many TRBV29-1 CSAGLYNEQFF TGCAGCGCCGGACTGTACAATGAGCAGTTCTTC
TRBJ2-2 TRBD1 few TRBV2 CASSEVQGAGGELFF TGTGCCAGCAGTGAAGTACAGGGGGCGGGCGGGGAGCTGTTTTTT
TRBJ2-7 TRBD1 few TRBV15 CATAVGTADYEQYF TGTGCCACCGCGGTGGGGACAGCTGACTACGAGCAGTACTTC
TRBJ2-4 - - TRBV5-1 CASSLATGLNIQYF TGCGCCAGCAGCTTGGCAACAGGGCTTAACATTCAGTACTTC
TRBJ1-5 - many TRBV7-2 CASVETGSQPQHF TGTGCCAGCGTAGAGACGGGAAGTCAGCCCCAGCATTTT
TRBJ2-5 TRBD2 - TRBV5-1 CASSPAGVYQETQYF TGCGCCAGCAGTCCTGCGGGGGTGTACCAAGAGACCCAGTACTTC
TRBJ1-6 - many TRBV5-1 CASSLARVYSPLHF TGCGCCAGCAGCTTGGCCAGGGTTTATTCACCCCTCCACTTT
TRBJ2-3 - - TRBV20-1 CSARDGRYYTDTQYF TGCAGTGCTAGAGATGGCAGATATTACACAGATACGCAGTATTTT
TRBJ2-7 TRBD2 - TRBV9 CASSVVSGRSYEQYF TGTGCCAGCAGCGTAGTAAGCGGGAGGTCCTACGAGCAGTACTTC
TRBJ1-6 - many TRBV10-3 CAISDSAGISSPLHF TGTGCCATCAGTGATTCGGCAGGGATCAGTTCACCCCTCCACTTT
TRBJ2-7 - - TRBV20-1 CSARDFKLEQYF TGCAGTGCTAGAGATTTCAAGTTAGAGCAGTACTTC
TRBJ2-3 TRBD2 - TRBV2 CAGSTGTSGNTQYF TGTGCCGGGTCTACCGGGACTAGCGGAAATACGCAGTATTTT
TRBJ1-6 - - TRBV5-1 CASTPGRGNSPLHF TGCGCCAGCACCCCGGGGAGGGGTAATTCACCCCTCCACTTT
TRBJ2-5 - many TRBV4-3 CASSQNMITETQYF TGCGCCAGCAGCCAAAATATGATCACGGAGACCCAGTACTTC
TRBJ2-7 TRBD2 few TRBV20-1 CSAEDPSSGSADEQYF TGCAGTGCCGAAGATCCCTCTAGCGGGAGCGCCGACGAGCAGTACTTC
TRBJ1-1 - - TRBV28 CASSLWTWRAGNTEAFF TGTGCCAGCAGTTTATGGACGTGGAGGGCCGGGAACACTGAAGCTTTCTTT
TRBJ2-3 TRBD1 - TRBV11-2 CASSLVGTGLQSSTDTQYF TGTGCCAGCAGCTTAGTAGGGACAGGGCTCCAATCTAGCACAGATACGCAGTATTTT
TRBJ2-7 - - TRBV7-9 CASSLGVGKYF TGTGCCAGCAGCCTAGGCGTGGGCAAGTACTTC
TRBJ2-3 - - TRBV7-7 CASSSTLLADTQYF TGTGCTAGCAGCTCCACTCTGCTGGCAGATACGCAGTATTTT
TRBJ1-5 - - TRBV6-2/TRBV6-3 CASSYRGGEGQPQHF TGTGCCAGCAGTTACCGGGGGGGTGAGGGTCAGCCCCAGCATTTT
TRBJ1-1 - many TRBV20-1 CSAREGSSMAFF TGCAGTGCTAGAGAAGGCAGCTCAATGGCTTTCTTT
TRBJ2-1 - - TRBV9 CASSVGSDSYNEQFF TGTGCCAGCAGCGTAGGAAGCGATTCCTACAATGAGCAGTTCTTC
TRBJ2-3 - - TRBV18 CASSPRLTRTDTQYF TGTGCCAGCTCACCGCGGCTAACTCGCACAGATACGCAGTATTTT